This T cell receptor (beta chain) was observed in a study of response to subunit inactivated influenza vaccine. Study results and caveats: The authors proposed limited new T cell recruitment per seasonal influenza vaccination.

This clonotype was seen ten or more times. The target antigen is unknown. TCRdb analysed the RT-PCR reads with MiXCR anew, one entry per CDR3 protein. The sample lists roughly 180,000 distinct CDR3 sequences, 7.5% to 10% occurring once. CDR3 length: 13 residues. Trimming removed 6 bases from V and 8 bases from J, with 13 bases in between. CDR1 and CDR2 (germline): MDHEN, SYDVKM. The chain couples TRBV28 to TRBJ2-2; D is ambiguous. The receptor's source is a man between 45 and 60 years old who received an inactivated influenza vaccine. Sample: non-naive T cells sorted from PBMCs, taken on the day of vaccination. CDR3: CASSPILAGELFF. CDR3 DNA sequence: TGTGCCAGCAGCCCTATTTTGGCGGGGGAGCTGTTTTTT.